This passage covers 21 T cell receptor beta chains from one sample sequenced in a study of blood T cells in healthy people across ages. Together with a sample-barcoded 5' primer, a J-beta primer mix was included in a second PCR lasting 7 to 11 cycles. TCRdb passed the 5' RACE reads through MiXCR, listing each CDR3 protein once. In the table there are about 1.8 million distinct CDR3 sequences, just under 50% of which are singletons. The specimen was blood. These receptors were collected from a woman aged 40 to 50 in good health.

The chain recombines TRBV20-1 with TRBJ2-5, with D possibly matching TRBD1 (6 bases). From germline, CDR1 is DFQATT and CDR2 SNEGSKA (reference sequence). There are 13 residues in the CDR3. V was cut by 5 bases and J by 2 bases, with 12 bases left in between. The CDR3 DNA reads TGCAGTGCTCCTGGACAGTCACAAGAGACCCAGTACTTC. Translation: CSAPGQSQETQYF.

A note on this clonotype: Its ends do not fully match the called genes, so a read error is possible. The chain employs TRBV5-1 and TRBJ2-3; the D call may be TRBD1 or TRBD2 (5 bases each). The CDR3 length is 16 residues. CDR1 is SGHRS and CDR2 is YFSETQ in the germline V gene. The CDR3: CASSLARGISTDRQYF. For the CDR3, the DNA is TGCGCCAGCAGCTTGGCCCGGGGCATTAGCACAGATAGGCAGTATTTT.

There are a few counts of this clonotype. The CDR3 spells CSAREPAPSTDTQYF. The CDR3 region has the DNA TGCAGTGCTAGAGAGCCAGCGCCAAGCACAGATACGCAGTATTTT. The V gene is TRBV20-1, the J gene TRBJ2-3; D not certain. CDR1 DFQATT and CDR2 SNEGSKA come from the germline V gene (reference sequence). The CDR3 runs 15 residues. Trimming took off 0 bases at V and 0 bases at J, with 10 bases between the two ends.

The chain is built from TRBV10-3 and TRBJ1-5, with 9 bases identical to TRBD1. This CDR3 region has 16 residues. From germline, CDR1 is ENHRY and CDR2 SYGVKD. V lost 2 bases to trimming and J lost 3 bases; unmatched junction nucleotides: 5. DNA of the CDR3: TGTGCCATCAGTGAGCCCGGACAGGGGTTCAATCAGCCCCAGCATTTT. Translated, it gives CAISEPGQGFNQPQHF.

Here the CDR3 reads CASSFLGEPMNEQFF. The CDR3 DNA reads TGTGCCAGCAGTTTTTTGGGGGAGCCTATGAATGAGCAGTTCTTC. This chain uses TRBV27 with TRBJ2-1; D is possibly TRBD1 or TRBD2 (5 bases each). Germline values: CDR1 MNHEY, CDR2 SMNVEV (reference sequence). V was clipped by 3 bases and J by 7 bases, with 16 bases between them. This CDR3 contains 15 residues.

This rearrangement joins TRBV11-1 to TRBJ2-1; D not resolved. The CDR3 is made up of 11 amino acids. Germline CDR1 is SGHAT and CDR2 is FQDESV (reference sequence). Between the trimmed V and J ends, which lost 1 base and 11 bases, there was a span of 6 bases. The CDR3 loop reads CASSLGTQQFF. The CDR3 nucleotides are TGTGCCAGCAGCTTAGGTACGCAGCAGTTCTTC.

The rearrangement joins TRBV7-2 to TRBJ2-4, with TRBD2 as a possible D gene (6 bases). This CDR3 comprises 14 residues. Trimming removed 5 bases at V and 2 bases at J, with 10 bases between. Germline assignment: CDR1 SGHTA and CDR2 FQGNSA. The CDR3 protein is CASSPGGTKNIQYF. In DNA form, the CDR3 reads TGTGCCAGCAGCCCTGGGGGGACCAAAAACATTCAGTACTTC.

The V and J genes are TRBV27 and TRBJ2-3, with TRBD2 as a possible D gene (5 bases). The CDR3 is 14 residues long. The germline V gene encodes CDR1 MNHEY and CDR2 SMNVEV (reference sequence). V lost 6 bases to trimming and J lost 4 bases, with 14 bases between them. Here the CDR3 reads CASRLGSRADTQYF. As DNA, the CDR3 is TGTGCCAGCAGACTGGGCTCGAGGGCAGATACGCAGTATTTT.

This clonotype was seen more than once but under ten times. The V call is TRBV27, the J call TRBJ2-4, with 9 bases that match TRBD1. Germline V gene data show CDR1 as MNHEY and CDR2 as SMNVEV (reference sequence). The CDR3 has 16 amino acids. The trim removed 5 bases at V and 3 bases at J, leaving 8 bases unmatched. CDR3 loop: CASSRDRVLVKNIQYF. CDR3 DNA: TGTGCCAGCAGTCGGGACAGGGTTTTGGTCAAAAACATTCAGTACTTC.

Only a few counts were recorded for this clonotype. The chain combines TRBV28 with TRBJ2-1; the D gene could be TRBD1 or TRBD2 (6 bases each). The ends were cut back, 9 bases at V and 0 bases at J, with 21 bases in the middle. The CDR3 loop spans 17 amino acids. Germline values: CDR1 MDHEN, CDR2 SYDVKM. The CDR3: CASSSVGGPYSYNEQFF. CDR3 sequence (DNA): TGTGCCAGTTCTTCTGTGGGGGGCCCCTACTCCTACAATGAGCAGTTCTTC.

The V and J genes are TRBV3-1 and TRBJ1-1, with D perhaps TRBD1 (5 bases). The CDR3 runs 12 residues. The V end was cut by 3 bases, the J end by 5 bases, with 7 bases between. Germline loops: CDR1 LGHDT, CDR2 YNNKEL (reference sequence). DNA of the CDR3: TGTGCCAGCAGCCAGGCAGGGACTGAAGCTTTCTTT. Its protein product is CASSQAGTEAFF.

This clonotype appeared once. The V gene is TRBV7-6, the J gene TRBJ2-7; no clear D gene. The V end was cut by 1 base, the J end by 6 bases, with 16 bases between. The germline gives CDR1 SGHVS, CDR2 FNYEAQ. The CDR3 contains 15 residues. Here the CDR3 reads CASSLGAGTNGEQYF. In nucleotides, the CDR3 is TGTGCCAGCAGCTTAGGGGCAGGTACAAATGGCGAGCAGTACTTC.

The V gene is TRBV9, the J gene TRBJ2-4; D unresolved. Matching the DNA end better, TRBJ2-5 makes the J call doubtful. This CDR3 contains 14 residues. Germline V lookup: CDR1 SGDLS, CDR2 YYNGEE. The CDR3 sequence is CASSVGGLSETQYF. The CDR3 region has the DNA TGTGCCAGCAGCGTAGGAGGATTGAGTGAGACCCAGTACTTC.

The chain employs TRBV3-1 and TRBJ2-5, with D uncertain. Germline V gene lookup returns CDR1 LGHDT and CDR2 YNNKEL (reference sequence). CDR3 length: 13 residues. The V end was cut by 2 bases, the J end by 5 bases, with 9 bases between. The CDR3: CASSQRFRETQYF. The CDR3 DNA follows: TGTGCCAGCAGCCAAAGATTCAGGGAGACCCAGTACTTC.

The chain is built from TRBV28 and TRBJ1-2, with a weak D call TRBD1 (5 bases). Per the germline V gene, CDR1 is MDHEN and CDR2 is SYDVKM. The CDR3 sequence is 14 residues long. Trimming took 7 bases from V and 4 from J, leaving 16 bases between them. The DNA of the CDR3 is TGTGCCAGCACTATGGACGGGGCTGGCTATGGCTACACCTTC. It translates to CASTMDGAGYGYTF.

This chain uses TRBV20-1 with TRBJ2-1; D might be TRBD1 or TRBD2, each matching 6 bases. From germline, CDR1 is DFQATT and CDR2 SNEGSKA (reference sequence). The CDR3 spans 13 residues. V lost 5 bases to trimming and J lost 6 bases, with 14 bases between them. CDR3 DNA sequence: TGCAGTGCTGCCGGGGGCCCGGTCAATGAGCAGTTCTTC. Its protein product is CSAAGGPVNEQFF.

V is TRBV7-9 and J is TRBJ2-6; D may be TRBD1 (6 bases). The V and J ends lost 5 bases and 2 bases respectively, with 10 bases between them. Per the germline V gene, CDR1 is SEHNR and CDR2 is FQNEAQ (reference sequence). The CDR3 covers 15 residues. CDR3 sequence (DNA): TGTGCCAGCAGCATCACAGGGACTGGGGCCAACGTCCTGACTTTC. This sequence encodes CASSITGTGANVLTF.

The CDR3 loop reads CASSQTDLNYEQYF. The CDR3 nucleotides are TGTGCCAGCAGTCAGACAGACTTGAACTACGAGCAGTACTTC. This chain links TRBV6-2 or TRBV6-3 with TRBJ2-7; maybe TRBD1 (5 bases). Germline V CDR1 and CDR2: MNHEY, SVGEGT. CDR3 length: 14 residues. Trimming shortened V by 5 bases and J by 3 bases, and 14 bases separated the two germline ends.

This clonotype appeared once. The chain employs TRBV4-1 and TRBJ1-5; the D gene is possibly TRBD1 (5 bases). The CDR3 loop spans 15 amino acids. Trimming shortened V by 3 bases and J by 1 base, and 10 bases separated the two germline ends. The germline gives CDR1 MGHRA, CDR2 YSYEKL. The CDR3, as DNA: TGCGCCAGCAGCCACGGGGGGGGGAGCAATCAGCCCCAGCATTTT. Protein product: CASSHGGGSNQPQHF.

The chain links TRBV7-2 to TRBJ2-3; the match to TRBD1 covers 10 bases. The CDR3 is made up of 15 amino acids. V lost 5 bases to trimming and J lost 4 bases; unmatched junction nucleotides: 6. Germline CDR1 and CDR2: SGHTA and FQGNSA. The CDR3 loop reads CASSHRDRGPDTQYF. The CDR3 DNA is TGTGCCAGCAGCCACCGGGACAGGGGACCAGATACGCAGTATTTT.

The rearrangement uses TRBV6-5 and TRBJ2-5; D is undetermined. The J call is uncertain, as TRBJ2-7 better fits the DNA end. The CDR3 is 14 amino acids. Germline V gene lookup returns CDR1 MNHEY and CDR2 SVGAGI. CDR3 loop: CASSYSGRLGEQYF. The CDR3 DNA follows: TGTGCCAGCAGTTACTCGGGCAGGCTTGGCGAGCAGTACTTC.